The sequence of this T cell receptor (beta chain) was determined in a study of CXCR3-negative and CXCR3-positive naive CD8 T cells. Germline CDR1 reads SGHRS; CDR2 reads YFSETQ. The CDR3 runs 15 residues. For this clonotype: The antigen is undetermined.

Libraries of TRB cDNA were made by 5' RACE and carried UMIs. TCRdb processed the 5' RACE reads again and assigns one entry to each CDR3 protein, with no DNA. This sample carries over 80,000 distinct CDR3 sequences, with about 1.6% going to the ten biggest clones. Findings of the study overall: CXCR3-positive naive cells carried more hydrophobic TRB CDR3s than CXCR3-negative ones. The study found comparably high diversity in both naive subsets and much lower diversity in memory CD8+ cells.

The sequenced sample was naive CXCR3- CD8+ T cells from blood. Subset specified: CD45RO-CCR7+CD27+CD95- naive CD8+ T cells lacking CXCR3 (TNR3-). The chain combines TRBV5-1 with TRBJ2-1. This receptor was obtained from a human donor in good health. Some clones in this sample may be carry-over from other donors' samples. The CDR3 loop is CASSLSSHSYNEQFF.